This TCR beta chain was captured by sequencing in a study of sequential checkpoint blockade in melanoma. Germline CDR1 is LNHDA and CDR2 is SQIVND (reference sequence). The CDR3 runs 16 residues. The J segment lost 7 bases and the V segment lost 5 bases, leaving 11 bases of the junction unmatched. The protocol was immunoSEQ multiplex PCR, while the TCRdb copy is restricted to in-frame clones and leaves out a portion. The data contain around 2,900 clones, about a fifth of them seen just once; the ten biggest clones take up over 8%. This clone was seen more than once but under ten times. Noted treatment: randomized to nivolumab then ipilimumab (arm A) or the reverse (arm B).

This receptor was taken from a human donor with melanoma. This chain connects TRBV19 to TRBJ2-1; 10 positions match TRBD2. Sequencing used tumor tissue (inferred from file names), obtained from a patient given nivolumab and ipilimumab in sequence. CDR3 coding DNA: TGTGCCAGTAGTTCCCTTGCTAGCGGGAGTCGGAATGAGCAGTTCTTC. Its translation is CASSSLASGSRNEQFF.